A selection of T cell receptor beta chains follows, all from one sample in a study of tumor-infiltrating lymphocytes in primary liver carcinoma. TCRdb re-analysed the multiplex PCR reads in MiXCR, keeping a single row per CDR3 protein. The table has 310,000 or so distinct CDR3 sequences, 50% to 75% seen once. The specimen sequenced was peripheral blood. Receptors were obtained from a woman in her 30s with primary liver carcinoma and hepatitis B virus infection. Each CDR3 is given with its conserved first and last residue. Fields, in order: D gene, J gene, clone size, V gene, CDR3 protein, CDR3 DNA. D genes are given only for firm matches. Clone size is given for some rows only: seen once, a few or many times, or a class if the clone is expanded.

d_call: TRBD1
j_call: TRBJ1-6
clone_size: .
v_call: TRBV13
cdr3_aa: CASSRGNRGYSPLHF
cdr3_nt: TGTGCCAGCAGCCGGGGGAACAGGGGGTATTCACCCCTCCACTTT

d_call: TRBD1
j_call: TRBJ1-3
clone_size: .
v_call: TRBV5-5
cdr3_aa: CASSLGTGGHTIYF
cdr3_nt: TGTGCCAGCAGCCTCGGGACAGGGGGTCACACCATATATTTT

d_call: .
j_call: TRBJ2-4
clone_size: .
v_call: TRBV6-2/TRBV6-3
cdr3_aa: CAGSPQGGSNIQYF
cdr3_nt: TGTGCCGGCAGTCCCCAGGGTGGTTCGAACATTCAGTACTTC

d_call: .
j_call: TRBJ1-4
clone_size: many
v_call: TRBV29-1
cdr3_aa: CSVGSHENEKLFF
cdr3_nt: TGCAGCGTCGGCTCCCACGAGAATGAAAAACTGTTTTTT

d_call: TRBD2
j_call: TRBJ2-7
clone_size: .
v_call: TRBV13
cdr3_aa: CASSLSGRDYEQYF
cdr3_nt: TGTGCCAGCAGCCTAAGCGGGAGGGACTACGAGCAGTACTTC

d_call: .
j_call: TRBJ2-3
clone_size: few
v_call: TRBV7-9
cdr3_aa: CASSARRDGSDTQCF
cdr3_nt: TGTGCCAGCAGCGCGCGGCGGGACGGGTCAGATACGCAGTGTTTT

d_call: .
j_call: TRBJ1-3
clone_size: .
v_call: TRBV29-1
cdr3_aa: CSGGDNGNIIYF
cdr3_nt: TGCAGCGGAGGGGATAACGGAAACATCATATATTTT

d_call: .
j_call: TRBJ2-1
clone_size: .
v_call: TRBV7-9
cdr3_aa: CASSHIPGDEQFF
cdr3_nt: TGTGCCAGCAGCCACATCCCGGGGGATGAGCAGTTCTTC

d_call: .
j_call: TRBJ1-1
clone_size: .
v_call: TRBV7-8
cdr3_aa: CASSPDRFSAFF
cdr3_nt: TGTGCCAGCAGCCCCGACAGGTTTTCGGCTTTCTTT

d_call: .
j_call: TRBJ2-7
clone_size: .
v_call: TRBV12-5
cdr3_aa: CASGLVGAYEQYF
cdr3_nt: TGTGCTAGTGGTTTGGTAGGAGCCTACGAGCAGTACTTC

d_call: TRBD2
j_call: TRBJ2-7
clone_size: many
v_call: TRBV4-1
cdr3_aa: CASSAPGLGTYEQYF
cdr3_nt: TGCGCCAGCAGCGCACCGGGACTAGGGACCTACGAGCAGTACTTC

d_call: TRBD2
j_call: TRBJ2-1
clone_size: many
v_call: TRBV11-3
cdr3_aa: CASSGLAGNNEQFF
cdr3_nt: TGTGCCAGCAGCGGACTAGCGGGTAACAATGAGCAGTTCTTC

d_call: .
j_call: TRBJ2-7
clone_size: .
v_call: TRBV6-1
cdr3_aa: CASTLLGFGYDQYF
cdr3_nt: TGTGCCAGCACCCTTCTTGGGTTTGGCTACGACCAGTACTTC

d_call: .
j_call: TRBJ1-1
clone_size: .
v_call: TRBV6-1
cdr3_aa: CASNDEGGTEAFF
cdr3_nt: TGTGCCAGCAATGATGAAGGTGGGACTGAAGCTTTCTTT

d_call: TRBD2
j_call: TRBJ2-3
clone_size: .
v_call: TRBV6-1
cdr3_aa: CASSQGLADADTQYF
cdr3_nt: TGTGCCAGCAGCCAGGGACTAGCGGACGCAGATACGCAGTATTTT